This T cell receptor (beta chain) was documented in a study of blood T cell repertoires in COVID-19. Overall study: Sources were T cells, B-cell-depleted T cells, or PBMCs; the material itself was cDNA or gDNA.

Original processing methods: How many nucleated cells were present was estimated from reference gene primer amplification. Clones were sequenced by immunoSEQ multiplex PCR, and TCRdb holds only the in-frame ones, with some missing. The DNA was the basis for D and trimming; V, J and clone size are from that table. The sample includes about 140,000 clones, less than 80% of them seen just once. The material sequenced was peripheral blood. This TCR was sampled from a woman older than 75 with active or convalescent COVID-19.

The CDR3 bases are TGTGCCAGCAGCCCGGGGAACTACGAGCAGTACTTC. It yields the protein CASSPGNYEQYF. V usage is TRBV7-2 and J usage is TRBJ2-7; D might be TRBD2 (5 bases). The CDR3 extends over 12 amino acids. Per germline, CDR1 SGHTA and CDR2 FQGNSA. The V and J ends lost 5 bases and 3 bases respectively, with 8 bases between them.